One and the same sample provided the 24 T cell receptor beta chains below, sequenced in a study of cytomegalovirus exposure and HLA in healthy donors (dated by TCRdb to about 2017). Library preparation used the immunoSEQ multiplex PCR assay. The multiplex PCR relied on a mix of 60 forward primers for TCR Vbeta segments and 13 reverse primers for TCR Jbeta segments. TCRdb took over this immuneACCESS table, retaining in-frame rearrangements with V and J assigned. Such tables are incomplete; in checked studies, under half of the missing clones stem from an unresolved V gene, and the remainder is unexplained. This sample holds around 190,000 clones; roughly a tenth were observed only once. Over 1% of the sample is taken by the ten largest. Sequenced material: PBMCs. Receptors were obtained from a woman between 25 and 40 years old in good health and CMV-seropositive.

This clone was seen a handful of times. This sequence joins TRBV28 and TRBJ2-7, with a tentative D call TRBD1 (5 bases). V was clipped by 9 bases and J by 3 bases, with 18 bases between them. Looked up from germline, CDR1 is MDHEN and CDR2 is SYDVKM. The CDR3 is 14 residues long. For the CDR3, the DNA is TGTGCCAGTTTGGGGCGGACGGTGGGCTACGAGCAGTACTTC. Encoded protein: CASLGRTVGYEQYF. Variable domain in full (rest from reference TRBV28 and TRBJ2-7): DVKVTQSSRYLVKRTGEKVFLECVQDMDHENMFWYRQDPGLGLRLIYFSYDVKMKEKGDIPEGYSVSREKKERFSLILESASTNQTSMYLCASLGRTVGYEQYFGPGTRLTVT.

CDR3 amino acids: CRHWGPQENTEAFF. DNA for the CDR3: TGCAGGCATTGGGGGCCGCAGGAGAACACTGAAGCTTTCTTT. The J gene is TRBJ1-1, the V gene TRBV29-1, with D possibly being TRBD1 (6 bases). The CDR3 extends over 14 amino acids. CDR1 and CDR2 from the germline V gene are SQVTM and ANQGSEA.

This clone was detected only a few times. The chain couples TRBV2 to TRBJ2-7; possibly TRBD1 for D (5 bases). Germline CDR1 SNHLY, CDR2 FYNNEI. V was trimmed by 2 bases and J by 4 bases, leaving 12 bases between them. CDR3 length: 14 amino acids. CDR3 nucleotide sequence: TGTGCCAGCAGTGAATCCCAGGGAAGTTACGAGCAGTACGTC. Translation gives CASSESQGSYEQYV.

This clone has only a few counts. The chain's CDR3 is CASRNRAGYGYTF. The CDR3 DNA reads as TGTGCCAGCCGGAACCGTGCGGGGTATGGCTACACCTTC. This rearrangement joins TRBV9 to TRBJ1-2; D remains ambiguous. The V gene lost 7 bases and the J gene lost 5 bases, with 15 bases spanning the gap. This CDR3 has 13 amino acids. Germline CDR1 and CDR2: SGDLS and YYNGEE.

The chain is built from TRBV10-1 and TRBJ1-1; 8 bases fit TRBD1. Germline V lookup: CDR1 WNHNN, CDR2 SYGVQD (reference sequence). Unmatched junction bases numbered 1, after V lost 1 base and J lost 3 bases. The CDR3 length is 14 residues. The CDR3 reads CASSEYRGDTEAFF. CDR3 coding DNA: TGCGCCAGCAGTGAGTACAGGGGGGACACTGAAGCTTTCTTT.

This clone has only a few counts. The chain carries TRBV29-1 and TRBJ1-4, with TRBD1 as a possible D gene (5 bases). Trimming took 4 bases from V and 8 from J, leaving 11 bases between them. Germline values: CDR1 SQVTM, CDR2 ANQGSEA. This CDR3 region has 12 residues. The DNA for the CDR3 is TGCAGCGTTGGGGGCGTGGGGGAAAAACTGTTTTTT. Translated: CSVGGVGEKLFF.

For the CDR3, the DNA is TGCGCCAGCAGTGATAGGGGAAAGAACACTGAAGCTTTCTTT. This codes for CASSDRGKNTEAFF. V usage is TRBV10-2 and J usage is TRBJ1-1; perhaps TRBD1 as D (5 bases). The CDR3 sequence is 14 residues long. Germline V CDR1 and CDR2: WSHSY, SAAADI. V lost 3 bases and J 1 base, leaving 9 bases between the germline ends.

The V gene is TRBV9, the J gene TRBJ1-5, with TRBD1 matching over 7 bases. The V segment lost 0 bases and the J segment 9 bases; nucleotides outside the gene matches: 6. The CDR3 runs to 14 residues. Germline-derived CDR1 and CDR2 are SGDLS and YYNGEE. CDR3 protein: CASSVGTGGGPQHF. The DNA for the CDR3 is TGTGCCAGCAGCGTAGGGACAGGAGGAGGGCCCCAGCATTTT.

The chain uses TRBV2 and TRBJ2-1, with a possible D match to TRBD2 (6 bases). Trimming left V 5 bases short and J 0 bases short, with 11 bases between. The CDR3 totals 15 residues. The germline gives CDR1 SNHLY, CDR2 FYNNEI. Here the CDR3 DNA reads TGTGCCAGCAGTTCGGACTATAGCTCCTACAATGAGCAGTTCTTC. Protein sequence: CASSSDYSSYNEQFF.

This sequence joins TRBV6-5 and TRBJ2-7, with D possibly matching TRBD2 (5 bases). CDR1 MNHEY and CDR2 SVGAGI come from the germline V gene. The CDR3 totals 15 residues. Trimming took 2 bases from V and 0 from J, leaving 11 bases between them. CDR3 protein: CASSYREKGSYEQYF. In DNA form, the CDR3 reads TGTGCCAGCAGTTACAGGGAGAAGGGCTCCTACGAGCAGTACTTC.

This clone was counted only a few times. The chain uses TRBV4-2 and TRBJ2-6; D not resolved. CDR1 is LGHNA and CDR2 is YNFKEQ in the germline V gene. There are 18 residues in the CDR3. Deletions cut 0 bases from V and 0 bases from J, with 12 bases between. The DNA of the CDR3 is TGTGCCAGCAGCCAAGATGAGGCAGTGCGCTCTGGGGCCAACGTCCTGACTTTC. Translated, it gives CASSQDEAVRSGANVLTF.

This clone was seen a few times. The rearrangement joins TRBV5-1 to TRBJ2-1; the match to TRBD2 covers 10 bases. From germline, CDR1 is SGHRS and CDR2 YFSETQ. The CDR3 contains 16 residues. V trimming: 4 bases; J trimming: 0 bases; junction bases outside the gene matches: 4. The chain's CDR3 is CASSTGLADSYNEQFF. Written as DNA, the CDR3 is TGCGCCAGCAGCACAGGACTAGCGGACTCCTACAATGAGCAGTTCTTC.

This clone appeared a few times. The V and J genes are TRBV5-1 and TRBJ2-3, with 9 bases lining up with TRBD1. CDR1 is SGHRS, CDR2 YFSETQ, per germline. The CDR3 extends over 15 amino acids. Losses at the gene ends were 4 bases for V and 5 bases for J; bases not matched to a gene: 8. The CDR3 sequence is CASSGQGSIIDTQYF. CDR3 DNA: TGCGCCAGCAGCGGACAGGGGAGTATCATAGATACGCAGTATTTT.

In its sample, this clone was seen a few times. The rearrangement joins TRBV9 to TRBJ2-7, with 7 nucleotides matching TRBD2. This CDR3 contains 15 residues. The J segment lost 7 bases and the V segment lost 4 bases, leaving 14 bases of the junction unmatched. Germline V gene data show CDR1 as SGDLS and CDR2 as YYNGEE. The CDR3 nucleotides are TGTGCCAGCAGCTGGTCGGGAGGCCCTTCAGAAGAGCAGTACTTC. This encodes CASSWSGGPSEEQYF.

This clone has more than one count but fewer than ten. The chain is built from TRBV6-5 and TRBJ2-3; perhaps TRBD1 as D (5 bases). Deletions cut 2 bases from V and 5 bases from J, with 14 bases between. Germline V CDR1 and CDR2: MNHEY, SVGAGI. The length of the CDR3 is 15 residues. Written as DNA, the CDR3 is TGTGCCAGCAGTTACAGGGGTGGTCGTGGAGATACGCAGTATTTT. Protein product: CASSYRGGRGDTQYF.

J is TRBJ1-2 and V is TRBV5-4, with D possibly being TRBD1 (6 bases). There are 14 residues in the CDR3. V was trimmed by 2 bases and J by 6 bases, leaving 14 bases between them. CDR1 SGHNT and CDR2 YYREEE come from the germline V gene (reference sequence). The CDR3 sequence is CASSFNRDRNGYTF. For the CDR3, the DNA is TGTGCCAGCAGCTTCAACAGGGATCGGAATGGCTACACCTTC.

The table lists this clone with a few counts. CDR3 sequence reads: CSVAGSGTGELFF. DNA for the CDR3: TGCAGCGTTGCAGGTTCGGGGACCGGGGAGCTGTTTTTT. The V gene is TRBV29-1, the J gene TRBJ2-2, with D tentatively TRBD2 (5 bases). The CDR3 consists of 13 residues. Germline CDR1 SQVTM, CDR2 ANQGSEA. V shed 4 bases and J shed 5 bases, with 11 bases lying between them.

The chain joins TRBV29-1 to TRBJ1-1; TRBD1 is a possible D gene (6 bases). CDR1 and CDR2 from the germline V gene are SQVTM and ANQGSEA. The germline V and J ends were trimmed by 4 bases and 0 bases, with 12 bases remaining between them. This CDR3 has 14 residues. The DNA of the CDR3 is TGCAGCGTTGCTAGGGGGATCATGAACACTGAAGCTTTCTTT. Residues: CSVARGIMNTEAFF.

This sequence joins TRBV2 and TRBJ1-4; D not resolved. Germline CDR1 and CDR2: SNHLY and FYNNEI. CDR3 size: 13 residues. Trimming took off 7 bases at V and 2 bases at J, with 8 bases between the two ends. CDR3 in DNA: TGTGCCAGCAAGCGCGGGACTAATGAAAAACTGTTTTTT. It yields the protein CASKRGTNEKLFF.

This clone was detected a few times. This chain uses TRBV7-9 with TRBJ1-4, with D possibly TRBD1 on 5 matching bases. CDR1 SEHNR and CDR2 FQNEAQ come from the germline V gene (reference sequence). The CDR3 consists of 18 residues. V lost 4 bases and J 8 bases, leaving 26 bases between the germline ends. CDR3 residues: CASSSPVEPRQLGEKLFF. CDR3 bases: TGTGCCAGCAGCTCACCGGTCGAACCGAGACAGTTGGGGGAAAAACTGTTTTTT.

This clone has just a few counts. The V and J genes are TRBV13 and TRBJ2-5, with 9 bases fitting TRBD1. CDR3 length: 18 amino acids. The V segment lost 3 bases and the J segment 1 base; nucleotides outside the gene matches: 12. The germline V gene encodes CDR1 PRHDT and CDR2 FYEKMQ (reference sequence). The CDR3 reads CASSFRQGVRNGQETQYF. DNA for the CDR3: TGTGCCAGCAGCTTTCGACAGGGGGTAAGGAATGGCCAAGAGACCCAGTACTTC.

The rearrangement links TRBV11-1 to TRBJ2-1, with TRBD1 matching over 7 bases. In germline, CDR1 is SGHAT, CDR2 FQDESV (reference sequence). CDR3 length: 15 amino acids. The V and J ends lost 2 bases and 4 bases, in that order; junction bases with no gene match: 5. The CDR3 sequence is CASSLIGGKYNEQFF. The CDR3 DNA is TGTGCCAGCAGCTTAATAGGGGGCAAATACAATGAGCAGTTCTTC.

This chain connects TRBV9 to TRBJ2-3; TRBD2 matches at 7 bases. The CDR3 is 13 amino acids. Germline V gene data show CDR1 as SGDLS and CDR2 as YYNGEE. V was pared by 4 bases and J by 5 bases, with 4 bases of the junction left unmatched. CDR3 DNA: TGTGCCAGCAGCAGAGTAGCGGGAGATACGCAGTATTTT. It translates to CASSRVAGDTQYF.

The chain is built from TRBV2 and TRBJ2-6; TRBD1 is a possible D gene (5 bases). This CDR3 is built from 15 residues. V was trimmed by 3 bases and J by 1 base, leaving 7 bases between them. Germline V gene sequence: CDR1 SNHLY, CDR2 FYNNEI. CDR3 sequence reads: CASSDRGSGANVLTF. CDR3 coding DNA: TGTGCCAGCAGTGATAGGGGATCTGGGGCCAACGTCCTGACTTTC.